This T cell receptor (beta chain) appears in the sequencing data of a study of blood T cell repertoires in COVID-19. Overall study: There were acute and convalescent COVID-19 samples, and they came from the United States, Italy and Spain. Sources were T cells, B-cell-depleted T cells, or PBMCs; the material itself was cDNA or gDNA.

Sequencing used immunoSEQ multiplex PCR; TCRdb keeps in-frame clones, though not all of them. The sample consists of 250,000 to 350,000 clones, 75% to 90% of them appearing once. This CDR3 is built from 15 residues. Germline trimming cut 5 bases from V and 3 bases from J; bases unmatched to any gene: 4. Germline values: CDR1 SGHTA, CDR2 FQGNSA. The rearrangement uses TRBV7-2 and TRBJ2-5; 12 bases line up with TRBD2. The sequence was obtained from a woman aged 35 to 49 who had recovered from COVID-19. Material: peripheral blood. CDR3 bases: TGTGCCAGCAGCCTGGGACTAGCGGGCAAAGAGACCCAGTACTTC. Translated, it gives CASSLGLAGKETQYF.